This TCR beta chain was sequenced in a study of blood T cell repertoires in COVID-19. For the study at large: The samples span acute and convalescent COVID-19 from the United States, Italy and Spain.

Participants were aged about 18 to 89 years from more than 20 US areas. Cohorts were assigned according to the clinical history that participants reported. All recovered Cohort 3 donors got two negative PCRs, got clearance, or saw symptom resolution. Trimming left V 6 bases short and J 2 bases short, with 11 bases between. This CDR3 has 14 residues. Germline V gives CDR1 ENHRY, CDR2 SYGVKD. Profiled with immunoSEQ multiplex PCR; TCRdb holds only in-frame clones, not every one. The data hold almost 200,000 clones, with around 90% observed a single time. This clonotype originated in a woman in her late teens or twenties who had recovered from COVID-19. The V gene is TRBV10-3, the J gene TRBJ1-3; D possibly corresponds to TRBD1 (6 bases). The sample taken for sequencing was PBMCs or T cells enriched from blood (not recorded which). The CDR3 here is CAIRIQGAGNTIYF. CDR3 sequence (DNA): TGTGCCATCAGGATACAGGGTGCTGGAAACACCATATATTTT.